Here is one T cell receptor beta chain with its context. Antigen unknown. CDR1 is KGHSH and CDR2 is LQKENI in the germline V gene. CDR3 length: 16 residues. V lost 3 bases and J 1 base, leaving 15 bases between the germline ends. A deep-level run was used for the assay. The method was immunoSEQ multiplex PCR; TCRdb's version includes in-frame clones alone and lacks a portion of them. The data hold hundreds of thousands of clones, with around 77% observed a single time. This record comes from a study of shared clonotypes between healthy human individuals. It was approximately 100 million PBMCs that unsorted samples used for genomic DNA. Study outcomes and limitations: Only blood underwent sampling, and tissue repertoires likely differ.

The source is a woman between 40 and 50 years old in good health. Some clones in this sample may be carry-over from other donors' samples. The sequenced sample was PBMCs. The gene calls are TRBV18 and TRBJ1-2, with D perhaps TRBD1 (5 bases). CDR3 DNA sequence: TGTGCCAGCTCACCCTTTCGAGGGACGGTTAACTATGGCTACACCTTC. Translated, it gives CASSPFRGTVNYGYTF.